This T cell receptor beta chain was recovered during a study of CD8+ T cells in alopecia areata. Study details: It was oral tofacitinib, at 5 to 10 mg twice daily, that treated patients received.

Researchers took lesional scalp punch biopsies and peripheral blood from people who were alopecia areata patients. Trimming removed 3 bases at V and 2 bases at J, with 19 bases between. This CDR3 has 16 amino acids. Looked up from germline, CDR1 is SQVTM and CDR2 is ANQGSEA. With regard to this clone: Its matching antigen is unknown.

Study findings and constraints: Across lesional scalp, and particularly alopecia totalis/universalis, clonality surpassed that of normal scalp. Scalp repertoires also include resident alphabeta T cells from normal skin.

Following RNA extraction, reverse transcription yielded cDNA that acted as the sequencing template. Using immunoSEQ multiplex PCR, the repertoire was profiled, and TCRdb retains in-frame clones only, with some absent. The sample includes 130,000 or so clones, 49% of them seen just once. The material was CD8+ T cells sorted from blood, obtained at week 0. The chain links TRBV29-1 to TRBJ1-2; D perhaps matches TRBD1 (5 bases). This sequence originates from a human donor with alopecia areata. This CDR3 is CSVDSRRGVLNYGYTF. CDR3 coding DNA: TGCAGCGTTGATAGTAGGCGAGGGGTATTGAACTATGGCTACACCTTC.